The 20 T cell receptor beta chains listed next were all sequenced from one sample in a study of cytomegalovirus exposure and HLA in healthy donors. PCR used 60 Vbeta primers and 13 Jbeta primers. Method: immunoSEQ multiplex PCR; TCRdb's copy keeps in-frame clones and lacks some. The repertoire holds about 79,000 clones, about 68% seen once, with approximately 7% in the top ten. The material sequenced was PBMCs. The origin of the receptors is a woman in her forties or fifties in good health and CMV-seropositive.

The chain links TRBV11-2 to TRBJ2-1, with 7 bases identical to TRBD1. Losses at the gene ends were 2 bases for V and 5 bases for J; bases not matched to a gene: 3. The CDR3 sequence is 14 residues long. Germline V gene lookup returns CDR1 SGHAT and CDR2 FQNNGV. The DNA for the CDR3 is TGTGCCAGCAGCTTACGGACAGGCCACAATGAGCAGTTCTTC. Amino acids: CASSLRTGHNEQFF.

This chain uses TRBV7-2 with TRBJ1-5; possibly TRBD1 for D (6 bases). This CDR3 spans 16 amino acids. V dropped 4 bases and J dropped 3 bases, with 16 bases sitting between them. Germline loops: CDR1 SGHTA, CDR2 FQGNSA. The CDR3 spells CASSSRSGQLNQPQHF. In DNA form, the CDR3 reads TGTGCCAGCAGCTCACGAAGCGGACAGCTCAATCAGCCCCAGCATTTT. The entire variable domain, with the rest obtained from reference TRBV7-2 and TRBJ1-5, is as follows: GAGVSQSPSNKVTEKGKDVELRCDPISGHTALYWYRQSLGQGLEFLIYFQGNSAPDKSGLPSDRFSAERTGGSVSTLTIQRTQQEDSAVYLCASSSRSGQLNQPQHFGDGTRLSIL.

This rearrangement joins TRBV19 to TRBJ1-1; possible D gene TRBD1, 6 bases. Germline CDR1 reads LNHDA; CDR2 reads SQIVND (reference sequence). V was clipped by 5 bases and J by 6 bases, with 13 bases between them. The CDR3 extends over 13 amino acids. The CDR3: CASSFNQGSEAFF. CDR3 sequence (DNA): TGTGCCAGTAGTTTCAATCAGGGGTCTGAAGCTTTCTTT.

CDR3 region: CASSGGGGVYGYTF. The DNA for the CDR3 is TGTGCCAGCAGCGGGGGGGGCGGGGTGTATGGCTACACCTTC. V usage is TRBV7-9 and J usage is TRBJ1-2, with D perhaps matching TRBD1 (6 bases). The ends were cut back, 5 bases at V and 5 bases at J, with 15 bases in the middle. The CDR3 has 14 amino acids. Germline V gene lookup returns CDR1 SEHNR and CDR2 FQNEAQ (reference sequence).

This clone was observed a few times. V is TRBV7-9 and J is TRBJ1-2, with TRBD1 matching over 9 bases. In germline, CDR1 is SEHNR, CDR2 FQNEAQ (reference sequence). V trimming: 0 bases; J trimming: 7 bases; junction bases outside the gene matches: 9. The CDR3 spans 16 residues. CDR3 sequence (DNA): TGTGCCAGCAGCTTAGCGATCGGACAGGGGAACGCTGGCTACACCTTC. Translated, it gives CASSLAIGQGNAGYTF.

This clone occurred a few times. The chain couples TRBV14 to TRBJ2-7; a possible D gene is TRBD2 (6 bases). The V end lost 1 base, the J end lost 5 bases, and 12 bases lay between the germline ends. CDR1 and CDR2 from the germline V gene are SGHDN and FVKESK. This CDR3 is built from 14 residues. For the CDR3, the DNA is TGTGCCAGCAGCCAAGTGGTAGCGGTTAACGAGCAGTACTTC. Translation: CASSQVVAVNEQYF.

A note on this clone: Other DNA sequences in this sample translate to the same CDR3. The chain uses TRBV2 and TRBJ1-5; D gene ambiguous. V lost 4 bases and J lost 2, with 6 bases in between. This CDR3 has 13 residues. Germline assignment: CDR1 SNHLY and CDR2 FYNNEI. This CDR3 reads CASSVGGNQPQHF. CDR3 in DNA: TGTGCCAGCAGTGTGGGCGGCAATCAGCCCCAGCATTTT.

The CDR3 loop is CASSLEWTEGGDTQYF. The CDR3 region has the DNA TGTGCCAGCAGCTTGGAATGGACAGAAGGCGGAGATACGCAGTATTTT. The chain is built from TRBV5-4 and TRBJ2-3, with D possibly being TRBD1 (6 bases). V lost 0 bases, J lost 5 bases, and 16 bases lay in between. The CDR3 runs to 16 residues. Germline lookup yields CDR1 SGHNT and CDR2 YYREEE (reference sequence).

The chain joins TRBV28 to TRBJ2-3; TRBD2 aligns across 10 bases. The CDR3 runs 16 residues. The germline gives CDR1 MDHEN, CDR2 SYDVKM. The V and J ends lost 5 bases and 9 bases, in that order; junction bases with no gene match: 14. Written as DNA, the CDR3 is TGTGCCAGCAGTCCAGTTACCCTAGCGGGGGCGGAAACGCAGTATTTT. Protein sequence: CASSPVTLAGAETQYF.

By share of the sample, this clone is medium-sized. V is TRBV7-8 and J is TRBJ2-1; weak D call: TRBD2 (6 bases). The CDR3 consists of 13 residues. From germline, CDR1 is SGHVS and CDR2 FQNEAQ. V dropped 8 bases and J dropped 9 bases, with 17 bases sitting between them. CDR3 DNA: TGTGCCAGCGGTGGTTCGGGGGTAAGTGAGCAGTTCTTC. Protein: CASGGSGVSEQFF.

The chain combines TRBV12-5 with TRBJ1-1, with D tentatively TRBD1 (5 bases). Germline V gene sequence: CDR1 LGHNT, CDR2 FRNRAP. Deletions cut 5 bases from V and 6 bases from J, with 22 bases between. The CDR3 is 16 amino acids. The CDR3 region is CASGTGEGLFLSEAFF. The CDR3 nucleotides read TGTGCTAGTGGTACGGGGGAGGGGTTATTCTTGTCTGAAGCTTTCTTT.

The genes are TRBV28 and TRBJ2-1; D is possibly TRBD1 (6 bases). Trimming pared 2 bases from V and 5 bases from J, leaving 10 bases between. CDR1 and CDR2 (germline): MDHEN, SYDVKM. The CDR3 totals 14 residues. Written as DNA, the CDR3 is TGTGCCAGCAGTTTACGACAGGCGAACAATGAGCAGTTCTTC. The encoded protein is CASSLRQANNEQFF.

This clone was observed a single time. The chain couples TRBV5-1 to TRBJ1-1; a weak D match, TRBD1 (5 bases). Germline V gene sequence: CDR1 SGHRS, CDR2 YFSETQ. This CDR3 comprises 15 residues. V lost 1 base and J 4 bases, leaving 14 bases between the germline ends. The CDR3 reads CASSLNHMGGTEAFF. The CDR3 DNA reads TGCGCCAGCAGCTTGAATCATATGGGGGGCACTGAAGCTTTCTTT.

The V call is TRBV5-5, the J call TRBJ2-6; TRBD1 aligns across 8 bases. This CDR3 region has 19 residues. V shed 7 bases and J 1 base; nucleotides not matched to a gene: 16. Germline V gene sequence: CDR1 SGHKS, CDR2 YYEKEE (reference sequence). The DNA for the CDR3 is TGTGCCAGCGGCCTATCAGGGGGCGGGTGGTATTCTGGGGCCAACGTCCTGACTTTC. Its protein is CASGLSGGGWYSGANVLTF.

CDR3 region: CASSEQRQGNEKLFF. CDR3 DNA sequence: TGTGCCAGCAGTGAACAACGACAGGGGAATGAAAAACTGTTTTTT. The J gene is TRBJ1-4, the V gene TRBV2, with 8 bases matching TRBD1. This CDR3 comprises 15 residues. With V trimmed by 2 bases and J by 5 bases, 4 bases remained unmatched. Germline CDR1 is SNHLY and CDR2 is FYNNEI.

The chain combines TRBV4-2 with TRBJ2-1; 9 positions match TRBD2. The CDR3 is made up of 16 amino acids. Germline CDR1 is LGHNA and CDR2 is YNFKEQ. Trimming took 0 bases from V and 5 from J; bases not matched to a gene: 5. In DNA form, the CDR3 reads TGTGCCAGCAGCCAAGATTGGCGGGGGGGAAACAATGAGCAGTTCTTC. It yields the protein CASSQDWRGGNNEQFF.

CDR3 region: CASGTGILEQYV. The CDR3 DNA is TGTGCCAGCGGTACAGGGATCCTCGAGCAGTACGTC. The gene calls are TRBV28 and TRBJ2-7; possibly TRBD1 for D (6 bases). In germline, CDR1 is MDHEN, CDR2 SYDVKM. With 8 bases removed from V and 6 bases from J, the gap between germline ends came to 14 bases. This CDR3 is 12 amino acids long.

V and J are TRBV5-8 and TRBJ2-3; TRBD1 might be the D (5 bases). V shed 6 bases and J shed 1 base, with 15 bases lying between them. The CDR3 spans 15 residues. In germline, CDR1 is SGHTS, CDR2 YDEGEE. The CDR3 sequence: CASIRRGRGTDTQYF. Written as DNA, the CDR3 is TGTGCCAGCATTAGACGAGGCAGGGGCACAGATACGCAGTATTTT. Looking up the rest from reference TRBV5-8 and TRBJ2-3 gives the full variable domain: EAGVTQSPTHLIKTRGQQATLRCSPISGHTSVYWYQQALGLGLQFLLWYDEGEERNRGNFPPRFSGRQFPNYSSELNVNALELEDSALYLCASIRRGRGTDTQYFGPGTRLTVL.

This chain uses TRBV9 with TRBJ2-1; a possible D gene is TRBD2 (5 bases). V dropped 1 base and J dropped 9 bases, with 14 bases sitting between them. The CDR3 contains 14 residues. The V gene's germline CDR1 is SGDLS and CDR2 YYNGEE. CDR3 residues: CASSVQVPGSEQFF. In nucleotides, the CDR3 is TGTGCCAGCAGCGTACAGGTCCCTGGGAGTGAGCAGTTCTTC.

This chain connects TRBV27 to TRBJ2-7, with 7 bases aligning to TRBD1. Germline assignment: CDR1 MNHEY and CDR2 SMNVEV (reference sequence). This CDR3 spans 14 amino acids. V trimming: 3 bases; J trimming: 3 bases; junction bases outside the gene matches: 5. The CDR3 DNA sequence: TGTGCCAGCAGTTTTGGGGCAGGGGGCTACGAGCAGTACTTC. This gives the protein CASSFGAGGYEQYF.